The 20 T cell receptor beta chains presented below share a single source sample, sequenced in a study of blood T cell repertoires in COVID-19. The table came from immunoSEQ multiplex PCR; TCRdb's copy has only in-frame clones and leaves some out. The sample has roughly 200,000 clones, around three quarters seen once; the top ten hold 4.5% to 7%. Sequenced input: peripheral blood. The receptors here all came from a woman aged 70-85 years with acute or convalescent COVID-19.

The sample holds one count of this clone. The CDR3 bases are TGTGCCATCAGTGAGTCGTTTGCCGGGAACACTGAAGCTTTCTTT. Protein: CAISESFAGNTEAFF. V gene TRBV10-3 combines with J gene TRBJ1-1; D is ambiguous. This CDR3 is 15 amino acids long. V was pared by 0 bases and J by 1 base, with 9 bases between. The germline V gene has CDR1 ENHRY and CDR2 SYGVKD.

CDR3 in DNA: TGTGCCAGCAGCTTTTGGGGGAGGGCTGGGGAGCAGTTCTTC. Its translation is CASSFWGRAGEQFF. The gene calls are TRBV7-2 and TRBJ2-1, with TRBD2 identical over 7 bases. Germline loops: CDR1 SGHTA, CDR2 FQGNSA. CDR3 length equals 14 residues. The junction had 9 bases not matched to a gene; V was cut back by 3 bases and J by 10 bases.

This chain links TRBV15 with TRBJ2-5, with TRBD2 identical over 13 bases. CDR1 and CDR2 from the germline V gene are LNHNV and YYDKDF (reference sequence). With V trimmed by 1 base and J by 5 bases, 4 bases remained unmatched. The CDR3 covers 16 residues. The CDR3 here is CATSRGTSGSRETQYF. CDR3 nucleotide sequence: TGTGCCACCAGCAGAGGGACTAGCGGGAGTAGGGAGACCCAGTACTTC.

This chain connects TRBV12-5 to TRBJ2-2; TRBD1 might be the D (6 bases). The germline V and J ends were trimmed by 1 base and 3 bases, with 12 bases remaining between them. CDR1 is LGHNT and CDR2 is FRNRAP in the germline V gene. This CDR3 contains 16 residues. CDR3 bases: TGTGCTAGTGGTTTGGAGGCAGGGGTGTACACCGGGGAGCTGTTTTTT. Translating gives CASGLEAGVYTGELFF.

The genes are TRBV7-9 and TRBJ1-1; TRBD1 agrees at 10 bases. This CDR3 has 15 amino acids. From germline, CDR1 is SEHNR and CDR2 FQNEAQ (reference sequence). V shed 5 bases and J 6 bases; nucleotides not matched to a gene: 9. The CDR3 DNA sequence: TGTGCCAGCAGCCCTAGGACAGGGGGAAGTCCTGAAGCTTTCTTT. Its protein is CASSPRTGGSPEAFF.

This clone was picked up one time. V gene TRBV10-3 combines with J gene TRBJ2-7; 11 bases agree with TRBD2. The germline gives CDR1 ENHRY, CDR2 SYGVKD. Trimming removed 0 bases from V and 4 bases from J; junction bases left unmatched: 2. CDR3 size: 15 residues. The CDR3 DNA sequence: TGTGCCATCAGTGAGTCGACTAGCGGGACTTACGAGCAGTACTTC. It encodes CAISESTSGTYEQYF.

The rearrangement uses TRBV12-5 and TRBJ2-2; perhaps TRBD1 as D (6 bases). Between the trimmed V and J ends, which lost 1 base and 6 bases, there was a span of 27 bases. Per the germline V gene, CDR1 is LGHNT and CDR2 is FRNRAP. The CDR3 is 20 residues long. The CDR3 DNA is TGTGCTAGTGGTTTGGGACCAAAGGACAGTAACGACCTAAGGTCCGGGGAGCTGTTTTTT. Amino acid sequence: CASGLGPKDSNDLRSGELFF.

This chain's CDR3 is CASSFRDRIYNEQFF. CDR3 in DNA: TGTGCCAGCAGTTTTCGGGACAGGATATACAATGAGCAGTTCTTC. The genes are TRBV28 and TRBJ2-1; TRBD1 matches at 8 bases. Per the germline V gene, CDR1 is MDHEN and CDR2 is SYDVKM. The CDR3 loop spans 15 amino acids. After removal of 3 bases from V and 4 bases from J, the junction contained 5 bases not matched to a gene.

The CDR3 coding sequence is TGTGCCAGCAGCTTGAATAGTGAGACTGAAGCTTTCTTT. Its protein is CASSLNSETEAFF. The chain has TRBV11-3 and TRBJ1-1; D gene uncertain. V dropped 3 bases and J dropped 5 bases, with 10 bases sitting between them. The CDR3 totals 13 residues. Germline V CDR1 and CDR2: SGHNT, YENEEA.

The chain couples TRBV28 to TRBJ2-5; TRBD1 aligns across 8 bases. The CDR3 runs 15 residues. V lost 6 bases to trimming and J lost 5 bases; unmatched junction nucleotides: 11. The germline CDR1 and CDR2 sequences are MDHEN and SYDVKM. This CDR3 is CASRQTQGARETQYF. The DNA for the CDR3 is TGTGCCAGCAGACAGACGCAGGGGGCGCGGGAGACCCAGTACTTC.

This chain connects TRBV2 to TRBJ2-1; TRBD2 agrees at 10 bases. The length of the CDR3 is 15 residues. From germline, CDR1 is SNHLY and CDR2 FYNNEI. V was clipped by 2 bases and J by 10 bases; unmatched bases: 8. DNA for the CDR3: TGTGCCAGCAGTGAATGGGTAGCGGGAGGAACGGAGCAGTTCTTC. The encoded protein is CASSEWVAGGTEQFF.

Here the CDR3 DNA reads TGTGCCAGCAGTTACTCCGGACAGGGGGCGCGCACTGAAGCTTTCTTT. Amino acid sequence: CASSYSGQGARTEAFF. The rearrangement links TRBV6-6 to TRBJ1-1, with TRBD1 matching 11 bases. Germline lookup yields CDR1 MNHNY and CDR2 SVGAGI (reference sequence). The V and J ends lost 0 bases and 4 bases, in that order; junction bases with no gene match: 4. The length of the CDR3 is 16 residues.

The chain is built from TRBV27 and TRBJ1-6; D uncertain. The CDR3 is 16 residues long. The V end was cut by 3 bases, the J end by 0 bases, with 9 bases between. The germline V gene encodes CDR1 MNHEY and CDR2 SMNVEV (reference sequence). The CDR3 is CASSFRGGSYNSPLHF. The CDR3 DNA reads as TGTGCCAGCAGTTTTCGGGGAGGCTCCTATAATTCACCCCTCCACTTT.

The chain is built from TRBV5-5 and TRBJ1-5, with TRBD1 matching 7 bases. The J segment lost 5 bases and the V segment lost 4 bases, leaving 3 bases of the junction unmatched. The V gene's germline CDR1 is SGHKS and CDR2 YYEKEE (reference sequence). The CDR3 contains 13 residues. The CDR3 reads CASSLDRDQPQHF. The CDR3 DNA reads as TGTGCCAGCAGCCTTGACAGGGATCAGCCCCAGCATTTT.

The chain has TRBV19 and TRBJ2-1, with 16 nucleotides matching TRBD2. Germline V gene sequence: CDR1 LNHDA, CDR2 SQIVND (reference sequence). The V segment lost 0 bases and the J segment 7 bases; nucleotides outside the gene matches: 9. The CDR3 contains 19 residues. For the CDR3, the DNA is TGTGCCAGTAGTATAGACCCAGGGACTAGCGGGAGGGCCCGGAATGAGCAGTTCTTC. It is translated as CASSIDPGTSGRARNEQFF.

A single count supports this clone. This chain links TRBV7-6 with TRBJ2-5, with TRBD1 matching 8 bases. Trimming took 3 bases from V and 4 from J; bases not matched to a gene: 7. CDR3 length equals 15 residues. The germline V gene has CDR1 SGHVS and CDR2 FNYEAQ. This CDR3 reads CASSFAPGGAETQYF. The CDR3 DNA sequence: TGTGCCAGCAGCTTTGCCCCAGGGGGCGCAGAGACCCAGTACTTC.

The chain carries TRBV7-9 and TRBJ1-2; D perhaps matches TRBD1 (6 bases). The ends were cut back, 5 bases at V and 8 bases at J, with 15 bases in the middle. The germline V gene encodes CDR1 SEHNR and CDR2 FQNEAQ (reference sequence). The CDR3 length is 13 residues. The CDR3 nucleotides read TGTGCCAGCAGCCAGAGGGACGGACAGGGCTACACCTTC. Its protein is CASSQRDGQGYTF. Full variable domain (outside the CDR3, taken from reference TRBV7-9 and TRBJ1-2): DTGVSQNPRHKITKRGQNVTFRCDPISEHNRLYWYRQTLGQGPEFLTYFQNEAQLEKSRLLSDRFSAERPKGSFSTLEIQRTEQGDSAMYLCASSQRDGQGYTFGSGTRLTVV.

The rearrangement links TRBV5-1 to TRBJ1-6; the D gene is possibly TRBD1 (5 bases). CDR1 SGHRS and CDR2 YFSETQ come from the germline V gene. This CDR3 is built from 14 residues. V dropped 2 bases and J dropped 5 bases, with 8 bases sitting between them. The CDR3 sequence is CASSFGQNNSPLHF. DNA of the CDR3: TGCGCCAGCAGCTTCGGACAAAATAATTCACCCCTCCACTTT.

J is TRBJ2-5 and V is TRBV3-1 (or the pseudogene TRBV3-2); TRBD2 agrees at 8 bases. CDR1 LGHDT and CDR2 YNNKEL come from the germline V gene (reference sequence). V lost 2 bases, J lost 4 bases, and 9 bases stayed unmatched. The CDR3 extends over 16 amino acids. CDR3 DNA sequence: TGTGCCAGCAGCCAAAGTAAGGCGGGAGGCCTAGAGACCCAGTACTTC. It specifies CASSQSKAGGLETQYF.

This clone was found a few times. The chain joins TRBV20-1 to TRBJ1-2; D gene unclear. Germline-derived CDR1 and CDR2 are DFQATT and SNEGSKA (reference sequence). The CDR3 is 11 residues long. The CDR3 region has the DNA TGCAGCCCTAGGGAGGACTATGGCTACACCTTC. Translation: CSPREDYGYTF.